What follows are 5 T cell receptor beta chains derived from one specimen sequenced in a study of T cell repertoires in cytomegalovirus infection. Via MiXCR, TCRdb re-called the reads, giving one row per CDR3 protein. Among 350,000 to 500,000 distinct CDR3 sequences listed, approximately 33% were seen once. The sample consisted of PBMCs. The receptors come from a human donor in good health (CMV status not recorded). Some clones in this sample may be carry-over from other donors' samples.

The V gene is TRBV10-3, the J gene TRBJ2-7; the D gene is possibly TRBD1 (6 bases). The germline V and J ends were trimmed by 4 bases and 4 bases, with 11 bases remaining between them. Germline CDR1 ENHRY, CDR2 SYGVKD. This CDR3 region has 13 residues. CDR3 bases: TGTGCCATCAGTGTTCCAGGGGAATACGAGCAGTACTTC. Translation gives CAISVPGEYEQYF.

At least ten counts were recorded for this clonotype. J is TRBJ2-3 and V is TRBV6-5; TRBD2 matches at 9 bases. Germline V CDR1 and CDR2: MNHEY, SVGAGI. This CDR3 region has 16 residues. The ends lost 1 base at V and 2 bases at J; junction bases unmatched: 4. As DNA, the CDR3 is TGTGCCAGCAGTTACTTAGTAGCGGGGGCCACAGATACGCAGTATTTT. It translates to CASSYLVAGATDTQYF.

J is TRBJ2-2 and V is TRBV19, with 14 bases lining up with TRBD2. Per germline, CDR1 LNHDA and CDR2 SQIVND (reference sequence). V shed 5 bases and J 0 bases; nucleotides not matched to a gene: 8. This CDR3 region has 19 residues. Here the CDR3 DNA reads TGTGCCAGTAGTGGGGGACTAGCGGGGGTAACCTCGAACACCGGGGAGCTGTTTTTT. Translating gives CASSGGLAGVTSNTGELFF.

A few counts support this clonotype. One end of the junction varies from germline; a read error may be responsible. The chain combines TRBV7-7 with TRBJ1-4; D not certain. Germline V CDR1 and CDR2: SSHAT, FNYEAQ (reference sequence). The CDR3 is made up of 15 amino acids. CDR3 protein: CASSLSGSLNEKLFF. The CDR3 bases are TGTGCTAGCAGCTTATCGGGGTCGCTCAATGAAAAACTGTTTTTT.

This clonotype was seen more than once but under ten times. The chain is built from TRBV11-2 and TRBJ2-7; no definite D call. The CDR3 sequence is 14 residues long. The V gene lost 0 bases and the J gene lost 8 bases, with 14 bases spanning the gap. The germline V gene encodes CDR1 SGHAT and CDR2 FQNNGV. The CDR3, as DNA: TGTGCCAGCAGCTTAGAGTCGGGCAGGATCAAGCAGTACTTC. Protein: CASSLESGRIKQYF.